These 21 T cell receptor beta chains came from one sample sequenced in a study of beta chain features in type 1 diabetes. Study findings and constraints: In all four CD4+ subsets, TCRB CDR3 length was significantly, moderately reduced in type 1 diabetes.

Their specific antigens are unknown. Reverse transcription of all isolated RNA meant that expressed TCRB transcripts were sequenced. The repertoire was sequenced with immunoSEQ multiplex PCR; TCRdb's copy has only in-frame clones and lacks some. Among a few hundred thousand clones listed, approximately 12% were seen once. Input material: naive CD4+ T cells from blood. The origin of the receptors is a woman between 18 and 29 years old with type 1 diabetes.

The table lists this clone with a few counts. This chain connects TRBV11-2 to TRBJ2-2; 9 bases fit TRBD1. The CDR3 loop spans 16 amino acids. The germline CDR1 and CDR2 sequences are SGHAT and FQNNGV. The J segment lost 6 bases and the V segment lost 2 bases, leaving 7 bases of the junction unmatched. The CDR3 DNA follows: TGTGCCAGCAGCTTAATCGGACAGGGGATTCCCGGGGAGCTGTTTTTT. Translating gives CASSLIGQGIPGELFF.

This clone has just a few counts. The chain couples TRBV25-1 to TRBJ1-1; 8 positions agree with TRBD1. From germline, CDR1 is MGHDK and CDR2 SYGVNS. The CDR3 spans 14 residues. Trimming at V came to 6 bases and at J to 4 bases, leaving 7 bases not matched to a gene. CDR3 DNA sequence: TGTGCCAGCAGGGCCCAGGGGGCGCGCACTGAAGCTTTCTTT. It encodes CASRAQGARTEAFF.

The table lists this clone with a few counts. V and J are TRBV2 and TRBJ2-2; possible D gene TRBD1, 5 bases. The V end was cut by 5 bases, the J end by 6 bases, with 13 bases between. CDR3 length: 14 residues. CDR1 and CDR2 from the germline V gene are SNHLY and FYNNEI. The CDR3 sequence is CASSLDWGSGELFF. As DNA, the CDR3 is TGTGCCAGCAGTCTTGACTGGGGCTCCGGGGAGCTGTTTTTT. Based on the CDR3 plus reference TRBV2 and TRBJ2-2, the full variable domain is EPEVTQTPSHQVTQMGQEVILRCVPISNHLYFYWYRQILGQKVEFLVSFYNNEISEKSEIFDDQFSVERPDGSNFTLKIRSTKLEDSAMYFCASSLDWGSGELFFGEGSRLTVL.

This clone was seen only a few times. V usage is TRBV27 and J usage is TRBJ2-7; 12 bases map to TRBD1. The germline V gene has CDR1 MNHEY and CDR2 SMNVEV (reference sequence). Trimming removed 1 base from V and 9 bases from J; junction bases left unmatched: 4. The CDR3 length is 14 residues. The CDR3, as DNA: TGTGCCAGCAGTTTATTTGGGACAGGGGGCGTGCAGTACTTC. Protein product: CASSLFGTGGVQYF.

The V call is TRBV9, the J call TRBJ1-2; D is ambiguous. Germline values: CDR1 SGDLS, CDR2 YYNGEE. Trimming stripped 0 bases from V and 5 bases from J, with 11 bases between. This CDR3 has 14 residues. As DNA, the CDR3 is TGTGCCAGCAGCGTAGCGTCAGGCGATTATGGCTACACCTTC. Its translation: CASSVASGDYGYTF. The whole variable domain, filled in from reference TRBV9 and TRBJ1-2, reads DSGVTQTPKHLITATGQRVTLRCSPRSGDLSVYWYQQSLDQGLQFLIQYYNGEERAKGNILERFSAQQFPDLHSELNLSSLELGDSALYFCASSVASGDYGYTFGSGTRLTVV.

The chain joins TRBV25-1 to TRBJ1-1; D remains unclear. Trimming cost V 1 base and J 4 bases, with 13 bases left between them. Germline V gene data show CDR1 as MGHDK and CDR2 as SYGVNS. The CDR3 consists of 15 residues. The DNA of the CDR3 is TGTGCCAGCAGTGAATCGTCCCTTCGGGGCACTGAAGCTTTCTTT. It yields the protein CASSESSLRGTEAFF.

This clone was seen more than once but under ten times. The rearrangement joins TRBV7-2 to TRBJ1-1, with a weak D call TRBD1 (5 bases). V lost 5 bases to trimming and J lost 1 base, with 8 bases between them. The length of the CDR3 is 13 residues. Germline V gene lookup returns CDR1 SGHTA and CDR2 FQGNSA. CDR3 sequence: CASSKTGNTEAFF. The CDR3 bases are TGTGCCAGCAGCAAAACAGGGAACACTGAAGCTTTCTTT.

This clone was seen more than once but under ten times. The chain has TRBV30 and TRBJ2-7, with 7 positions matching TRBD2. The CDR3 consists of 13 residues. Germline V gene sequence: CDR1 GTSNPN, CDR2 SVGIG (reference sequence). The V and J ends lost 3 bases and 4 bases, in that order; junction bases with no gene match: 6. The CDR3 loop reads CAWRGGSTYEQYF. As DNA, the CDR3 is TGTGCCTGGAGGGGCGGGAGTACTTACGAGCAGTACTTC.

The chain employs TRBV7-8 and TRBJ1-4; TRBD1 aligns across 9 bases. V lost 5 bases to trimming and J lost 5 bases; unmatched junction nucleotides: 3. Germline V gives CDR1 SGHVS, CDR2 FQNEAQ. The CDR3 consists of 14 residues. CDR3 residues: CASSRQGGNEKLFF. Written as DNA, the CDR3 is TGTGCCAGCAGCCGACAGGGGGGGAATGAAAAACTGTTTTTT.

The chain couples TRBV28 to TRBJ2-7; possible D gene TRBD2, 6 bases. Trimming left V 5 bases short and J 2 bases short, with 16 bases between. The CDR3 length is 15 residues. Germline V gene lookup returns CDR1 MDHEN and CDR2 SYDVKM. CDR3 bases: TGTGCCAGCAGTGGCTCCGGGACTCATCCCTACGAGCAGTACTTC. As protein: CASSGSGTHPYEQYF.

This clone was counted only a few times. The chain carries TRBV30 and TRBJ2-3; D is unclear. Trimming took off 3 bases at V and 6 bases at J, with 7 bases between the two ends. This CDR3 region has 11 residues. Germline V lookup: CDR1 GTSNPN, CDR2 SVGIG (reference sequence). The CDR3 bases are TGTGCCTGGAGCCGGGTGGATACGCAGTATTTT. Its translation is CAWSRVDTQYF.

The chain is built from TRBV28 and TRBJ1-1, with a possible D match to TRBD1 (5 bases). The CDR3 loop spans 14 amino acids. V was clipped by 5 bases and J by 11 bases, with 21 bases between them. Germline V CDR1 and CDR2: MDHEN, SYDVKM. CDR3 sequence reads: CASSRLASGGLAFF. CDR3 DNA sequence: TGTGCCAGCAGTCGACTCGCTTCGGGGGGTCTGGCTTTCTTT. The full variable domain, with the rest looked up from reference TRBV28 and TRBJ1-1, is DVKVTQSSRYLVKRTGEKVFLECVQDMDHENMFWYRQDPGLGLRLIYFSYDVKMKEKGDIPEGYSVSREKKERFSLILESASTNQTSMYLCASSRLASGGLAFFGQGTRLTVV.

V usage is TRBV19 and J usage is TRBJ1-5, with D possibly TRBD1 on 5 matching bases. Germline values: CDR1 LNHDA, CDR2 SQIVND (reference sequence). The germline V and J ends were trimmed by 3 bases and 0 bases, with 12 bases remaining between them. The length of the CDR3 is 16 residues. CDR3 region: CASSIARAISNQPQHF. CDR3 DNA sequence: TGTGCCAGTAGTATCGCCAGGGCCATTAGCAATCAGCCCCAGCATTTT.

This clone was recorded a few times. The rearrangement links TRBV11-3 to TRBJ2-1; D possibly corresponds to TRBD1 (6 bases). Germline-derived CDR1 and CDR2 are SGHNT and YENEEA. CDR3 length equals 14 residues. V lost 6 bases and J lost 5, with 14 bases in between. CDR3 region: CASSNRDTNNEQFF. The CDR3 region has the DNA TGTGCCAGCAGTAACCGGGACACCAACAATGAGCAGTTCTTC.

In its sample, this clone was seen a few times. The chain recombines TRBV4-3 with TRBJ2-2; TRBD2 matches 9 bases. The V gene end was trimmed by 3 bases and the J gene end by 2 bases; junction bases not matched to a gene: 4. Germline V gives CDR1 LGHNA, CDR2 YSLEER. CDR3 length: 16 amino acids. CDR3 DNA: TGCGCCAGCAGCCACTCGACTAGCGGCAACACCGGGGAGCTGTTTTTT. Protein: CASSHSTSGNTGELFF.

This clone has only a few counts. This chain uses TRBV9 with TRBJ2-3, with TRBD2 matching over 9 bases. There are 15 residues in the CDR3. Germline loops: CDR1 SGDLS, CDR2 YYNGEE. The ends lost 3 bases at V and 10 bases at J; junction bases unmatched: 12. CDR3 nucleotides: TGTGCCAGCAGCGGCTTGGGTGGTAGCGGGAGTTCGCAGTATTTT. This translates into CASSGLGGSGSSQYF. Full variable domain (missing parts from reference TRBV9 and TRBJ2-3): DSGVTQTPKHLITATGQRVTLRCSPRSGDLSVYWYQQSLDQGLQFLIQYYNGEERAKGNILERFSAQQFPDLHSELNLSSLELGDSALYFCASSGLGGSGSSQYFGPGTRLTVL.

V usage is TRBV4-3 and J usage is TRBJ1-1, with D possibly TRBD1 on 6 matching bases. V was shortened by 2 bases and J by 4 bases, with 14 bases between the two germline ends. The V gene's germline CDR1 is LGHNA and CDR2 YSLEER. The CDR3 sequence is 15 residues long. The CDR3 nucleotides read TGCGCCAGCAGCCAACTGACAGGCCTTGGCACTGAAGCTTTCTTT. This codes for CASSQLTGLGTEAFF.

The genes are TRBV9 and TRBJ2-3, with 8 nucleotides matching TRBD2. Germline V gene data show CDR1 as SGDLS and CDR2 as YYNGEE. The CDR3 is 15 amino acids. Trimming removed 0 bases from V and 6 bases from J; junction bases left unmatched: 6. The CDR3 protein is CASSVDGLAKDTQYF. The CDR3 DNA reads TGTGCCAGCAGCGTAGATGGACTAGCAAAGGATACGCAGTATTTT.

CDR3 residues: CASSQDWQGIYEQYF. CDR3 nucleotides: TGTGCCAGCAGCCAAGATTGGCAGGGAATCTACGAGCAGTACTTC. The chain carries TRBV4-2 and TRBJ2-7; the D gene is possibly TRBD1 (5 bases). CDR3 length: 15 residues. The V gene's germline CDR1 is LGHNA and CDR2 YNFKEQ. V lost 0 bases, J lost 3 bases, and 12 bases lay in between.

This clone was seen a handful of times. The CDR3 DNA is TGCGCCAGCAGCTTGCTCCCTAGCGGGAACACCGGGGAGCTGTTTTTT. This codes for CASSLLPSGNTGELFF. The chain joins TRBV5-1 to TRBJ2-2; 7 positions agree with TRBD2. The germline gives CDR1 SGHRS, CDR2 YFSETQ. The ends lost 1 base at V and 1 base at J; junction bases unmatched: 4. The CDR3 spans 16 residues.

V is TRBV6-5 and J is TRBJ2-7, with 10 bases aligning to TRBD1. CDR3 length: 14 residues. Germline-derived CDR1 and CDR2 are MNHEY and SVGAGI. V was pared by 5 bases and J by 5 bases, with 6 bases of the junction left unmatched. CDR3 loop: CASSTTGGGNEQYF. The CDR3 DNA reads TGTGCCAGCAGTACGACAGGGGGCGGGAACGAGCAGTACTTC.